These T cell receptor beta chains were read from a single sample in a study of T cell responses to AZD1222 COVID-19 vaccine. Repertoires were generated with immunoSEQ multiplex PCR, while TCRdb's copy carries only in-frame clones and drops some. The sample yields tens of thousands of clones, roughly 85% seen once. The source was peripheral blood, collected 28 days after the second AZD1222 dose. Receptors originate from an adult who received the AZD1222 COVID-19 vaccine. Both conserved end residues are part of each CDR3. Each record gives: clone size, V gene, D gene, J gene, CDR3 protein, CDR3 DNA. A D gene is named only where the DNA matches it firmly. Size is omitted from some rows. Given values are once, few, many or a class for expanded clones.

>.|TRBV7-2|TRBD1|TRBJ2-1
CASSLEGALPYNEQFF
TGTGCCAGCAGCTTAGAGGGGGCCCTTCCATACAATGAGCAGTTCTTC
>.|TRBV4-3|TRBD1|TRBJ1-4
CASSQGDRDAEKLFF
TGCGCCAGCAGCCAAGGGGACAGGGACGCGGAAAAACTGTTTTTT
>.|TRBV16|.|TRBJ2-7
CASSQEAEQYF
TGTGCCAGCAGCCAAGAAGCCGAGCAGTACTTC
>.|TRBV11-2|TRBD1|TRBJ2-5
CASSFGQVGTQYF
TGTGCCAGCAGCTTCGGACAGGTTGGGACCCAGTACTTC
>.|TRBV7-2|TRBD2|TRBJ2-1
CASMVMGGLYNEQFF
TGTGCCAGCATGGTAATGGGAGGGCTCTACAATGAGCAGTTCTTC
>.|TRBV11-2|.|TRBJ2-1
CASSLERLARGFF
TGTGCCAGCAGCTTAGAACGTTTGGCCCGGGGGTTCTTC
>once|TRBV30|.|TRBJ1-6
CAWSADRYNSPLHF
TGTGCCTGGAGTGCGGACAGATATAATTCACCCCTCCACTTT
>once|TRBV5-8|.|TRBJ1-5
CASSLVAPRSNQPQHF
TGTGCCAGCAGCTTGGTGGCCCCGCGGAGCAATCAGCCCCAGCATTTT
>few|TRBV5-1|.|TRBJ2-7
CASSLDRAYEQYF
TGCGCCAGCAGCTTGGACAGGGCCTACGAGCAGTACTTC
>.|TRBV11-2|.|TRBJ2-3
CASSMGGSDTDTQYF
TGTGCCAGCAGCATGGGCGGCTCAGACACAGATACGCAGTATTTT
>.|TRBV6-1|TRBD2|TRBJ2-1
CASSEPAGGPSRNEQFF
TGTGCCAGCAGTGAACCAGCGGGAGGGCCGAGTAGGAATGAGCAGTTCTTC
>.|TRBV6-5|TRBD1|TRBJ2-1
CASSYQRGQGYNEQFF
TGTGCCAGCAGTTACCAGCGGGGACAGGGGTACAATGAGCAGTTCTTC
>.|TRBV7-8|TRBD2|TRBJ2-1
CASSLPGLAGGPGSVYNEQFF
TGTGCCAGCAGCTTACCGGGACTAGCGGGAGGGCCGGGAAGTGTCTACAATGAGCAGTTCTTC
>few|TRBV6-5|.|TRBJ2-7
CASRSTGVREQYF
TGTGCCAGCAGGAGTACCGGGGTACGGGAGCAGTACTTC
>.|TRBV28|TRBD2|TRBJ2-5
CASSSPGLAGSQTQYF
TGTGCCAGCAGTTCGCCCGGACTAGCGGGATCACAGACCCAGTACTTC
>.|TRBV25-1|.|TRBJ1-4
CASSEYLGQGEEKLFF
TGTGCCAGCAGTGAATATCTGGGGCAGGGAGAGGAAAAACTGTTTTTT
>.|TRBV4-1|.|TRBJ1-1
CASSQGWRGPTEAFF
TGCGCCAGCAGCCAAGGGTGGCGGGGACCCACTGAAGCTTTCTTT
>.|TRBV2|TRBD1|TRBJ1-5
CASSVGGGNQPQHF
TGTGCCAGCAGTGTAGGGGGCGGCAATCAGCCCCAGCATTTT
>once|TRBV2|.|TRBJ1-1
CASSAGRTNEAFF
TGTGCCAGCAGTGCTGGGCGGACAAATGAAGCTTTCTTT
>once|TRBV28|TRBD1|TRBJ1-1
CASSRQGNMNTEAFF
TGTGCCAGCAGTCGACAGGGAAACATGAACACTGAAGCTTTCTTT
>.|TRBV6-1|.|TRBJ1-6
CASSDGAPLHF
TGTGCCAGCAGTGATGGGGCACCCCTCCACTTT
>.|TRBV7-2|.|TRBJ1-5
CASSLGSGRGQPQHF
TGTGCCAGCAGCTTAGGGTCAGGGCGCGGGCAGCCCCAGCATTTT
>few|TRBV3-1/TRBV3-2|TRBD2|TRBJ2-5
CASSPGSSGGGTQYF
TGTGCCAGCAGCCCAGGCTCTAGCGGGGGGGGTACCCAGTACTTC
>.|TRBV18|.|TRBJ1-2
CASSPEQDSNYGYTF
TGTGCCAGCTCACCGGAACAGGATAGTAACTATGGCTACACCTTC
>.|TRBV27|TRBD1|TRBJ1-1
CASSLWDSRNTEAFF
TGTGCCAGCAGTCTATGGGACAGCAGGAACACTGAAGCTTTCTTT
>.|TRBV7-9|TRBD2|TRBJ2-1
CASSLAGGDEQFF
TGTGCCAGCAGCCTAGCGGGAGGGGATGAGCAGTTCTTC
>.|TRBV19|TRBD1|TRBJ2-7
CASSSRQGISYEQYF
TGTGCCAGTAGTAGTAGACAGGGGATCTCCTACGAGCAGTACTTC
>.|TRBV28|.|TRBJ1-4
CASSPYSNEKLFF
TGTGCCAGCAGTCCGTACAGCAATGAAAAACTGTTTTTT
>.|TRBV18|.|TRBJ1-6
CASSPEENSPLHF
TGTGCCAGCTCACCGGAAGAAAATTCACCCCTCCACTTT
>.|TRBV4-3|TRBD1|TRBJ1-2
CASSLTGGTNYGYTF
TGCGCCAGCAGCCTGACAGGGGGAACAAACTATGGCTACACCTTC
>.|TRBV25-1|.|TRBJ1-2
CASSETGPINYGYTF
TGTGCCAGCAGTGAAACCGGACCGATCAACTATGGCTACACCTTC
>.|TRBV20-1|.|TRBJ1-1
CSARGLKAFF
TGCAGTGCTAGGGGCCTGAAGGCTTTCTTT
>.|TRBV30|.|TRBJ1-2
CAWSLGYAGYTF
TGTGCCTGGAGTCTCGGGTACGCTGGCTACACCTTC
>.|TRBV27|TRBD2|TRBJ2-7
CASISYSGGSYEQYF
TGTGCCAGCATTTCATATAGCGGGGGTTCCTACGAGCAGTACTTC
>.|TRBV7-9|.|TRBJ1-4
CASSLGTEGEKLFF
TGTGCCAGCAGCTTAGGGACAGAGGGTGAAAAACTGTTTTTT
>.|TRBV27|.|TRBJ1-1
CASSFATEAFF
TGTGCCAGCAGTTTTGCCACTGAAGCTTTCTTT
>.|TRBV18|TRBD2|TRBJ2-3
CASSPPSGSQNTQYF
TGTGCCAGCTCACCACCTAGCGGGAGTCAAAATACGCAGTATTTT
>.|TRBV20-1|.|TRBJ2-7
CSAWDHEQYF
TGCAGTGCCTGGGACCACGAGCAGTACTTC
>.|TRBV28|.|TRBJ2-7
CASSLRRAEQYF
TGTGCCAGCAGTTTACGGAGGGCCGAGCAGTACTTC
>.|TRBV7-2|.|TRBJ1-4
CASSLGTPEKLFF
TGTGCCAGCAGCTTGGGTACGCCTGAAAAACTGTTTTTT
>.|TRBV5-1|TRBD2|TRBJ2-1
CASSSGLAGDLYNEQFF
TGCGCCAGCAGCTCGGGACTAGCGGGAGATTTGTACAATGAGCAGTTCTTC